Presented here are 10 T cell receptor beta chains from one specimen sequenced in a study of T cell responses to AZD1222 COVID-19 vaccine. TCRdb keeps only in-frame clones here, not all; method: immunoSEQ multiplex PCR. The sample has approximately 110,000 clones, approximately 90% seen once. The specimen was peripheral blood, collected on day 0 of AZD1222 vaccination. The receptors here all came from an adult in good health.

This clone was seen only once. The CDR3 coding sequence is TGCAGCGTTGCGGTAGTCGATGAGCAGTTCTTC. Translation gives CSVAVVDEQFF. The genes are TRBV29-1 and TRBJ2-1; D unresolved. CDR1 is SQVTM and CDR2 is ANQGSEA in the germline V gene. The CDR3 is made up of 11 amino acids. Trimming removed 4 bases from V and 8 bases from J, with 9 bases in between.

The chain employs TRBV9 and TRBJ2-7; D is ambiguous. The length of the CDR3 is 15 residues. Germline loops: CDR1 SGDLS, CDR2 YYNGEE. The V end was cut by 0 bases, the J end by 4 bases, with 14 bases between. CDR3 nucleotide sequence: TGTGCCAGCAGCGTAGGTGCAACCGGATTTTACGAGCAGTACTTC. It codes for CASSVGATGFYEQYF. Combining the CDR3 with reference TRBV9 and TRBJ2-7 gives the whole variable domain DSGVTQTPKHLITATGQRVTLRCSPRSGDLSVYWYQQSLDQGLQFLIQYYNGEERAKGNILERFSAQQFPDLHSELNLSSLELGDSALYFCASSVGATGFYEQYFGPGTRLTVT.

In nucleotides, the CDR3 is TGCACCAGCAGCCACAACGGGACTAGCGGGAGGTACGAGCAGTACTTC. This gives the protein CTSSHNGTSGRYEQYF. The gene calls are TRBV1 and TRBJ2-7; TRBD2, the D gene given by the table, was not confirmed from the DNA. TRBV1 has pseudogene status. This CDR3 contains 16 residues.

This clone was seen a single time. V is TRBV15 and J is TRBJ1-5, with D unresolved. The V gene's germline CDR1 is LNHNV and CDR2 YYDKDF (reference sequence). The CDR3 is made up of 14 amino acids. V was shortened by 0 bases and J by 5 bases, with 8 bases between the two germline ends. DNA of the CDR3: TGTGCCACCAGCAGAGAAAGGACTGATCAGCCCCAGCATTTT. It codes for CATSRERTDQPQHF. The variable domain in full, completed from reference TRBV15 and TRBJ1-5, reads DAMVIQNPRYQVTQFGKPVTLSCSQTLNHNVMYWYQQKSSQAPKLLFHYYDKDFNNEADTPDNFQSRRPNTSFCFLDIRSPGLGDTAMYLCATSRERTDQPQHFGDGTRLSIL.

The chain couples TRBV7-6 to TRBJ1-1, with D possibly TRBD1 on 6 matching bases. V lost 3 bases, J lost 1 base, and 9 bases lay in between. The CDR3 is 14 amino acids. Germline V gene sequence: CDR1 SGHVS, CDR2 FNYEAQ. CDR3 sequence reads: CASSLTGPNTEAFF. CDR3 sequence (DNA): TGTGCCAGCAGCTTGACAGGTCCGAACACTGAAGCTTTCTTT.

This chain uses TRBV6-5 with TRBJ1-5; D remains unclear. Trimming left V 6 bases short and J 1 base short, with 10 bases between. Per the germline V gene, CDR1 is MNHEY and CDR2 is SVGAGI. This CDR3 contains 14 residues. CDR3 loop: CASRVGGSNQPQHF. CDR3 bases: TGTGCCAGCAGGGTGGGTGGAAGCAATCAGCCCCAGCATTTT.

The gene calls are TRBV5-1 and TRBJ2-1; no clear D gene. V was pared by 0 bases and J by 2 bases, with 12 bases between. This CDR3 spans 16 amino acids. The germline V gene has CDR1 SGHRS and CDR2 YFSETQ. The DNA for the CDR3 is TGCGCCAGCAGCTTGGAACTAACCCAGCCCTACAATGAGCAGTTCTTC. Amino acid sequence: CASSLELTQPYNEQFF.

The chain links TRBV19 to TRBJ1-2; D possibly corresponds to TRBD1 (6 bases). CDR3 length equals 12 residues. The V gene's germline CDR1 is LNHDA and CDR2 SQIVND (reference sequence). The V end was cut by 10 bases, the J end by 3 bases, with 12 bases between. The CDR3 DNA sequence: TGTGCCATCGAGGACAGAGACTATGGCTACACCTTC. Residues: CAIEDRDYGYTF.

The chain is built from TRBV5-1 and TRBJ2-1; 9 bases map to TRBD1. V shed 4 bases and J 6 bases; nucleotides not matched to a gene: 5. The CDR3 sequence is 14 residues long. Per germline, CDR1 SGHRS and CDR2 YFSETQ. The CDR3 nucleotides are TGCGCCAGCAGCCCCCGGGACAGGGCCAATGAGCAGTTCTTC. Protein: CASSPRDRANEQFF.

The V call is TRBV3-1 (or the pseudogene TRBV3-2), the J call TRBJ2-4; 8 positions match TRBD1. Per the germline V gene, CDR1 is LGHDT and CDR2 is YNNKEL (reference sequence). Trimming removed 3 bases from V and 0 bases from J; junction bases left unmatched: 10. This CDR3 comprises 18 residues. Written as DNA, the CDR3 is TGTGCCAGCAGCCAGAGGAGCAGGGGGCGGGTAGCCAAAAACATTCAGTACTTC. Amino acids: CASSQRSRGRVAKNIQYF.